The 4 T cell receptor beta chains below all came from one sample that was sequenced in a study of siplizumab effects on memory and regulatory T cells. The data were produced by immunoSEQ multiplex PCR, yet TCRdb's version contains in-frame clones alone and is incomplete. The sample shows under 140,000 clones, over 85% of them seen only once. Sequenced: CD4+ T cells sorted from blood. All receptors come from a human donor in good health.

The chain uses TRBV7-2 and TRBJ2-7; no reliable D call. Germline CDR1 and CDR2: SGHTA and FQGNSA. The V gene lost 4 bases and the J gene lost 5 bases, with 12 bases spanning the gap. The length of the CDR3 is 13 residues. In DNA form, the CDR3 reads TGTGCCAGCAGCTCCCAATTGAGCGACGAGCAGTACTTC. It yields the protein CASSSQLSDEQYF.

The CDR3 coding sequence is TGCGCCAGCAGCTTGGGGCGGGAGGTGGGTGAGCAGTTCTTC. Its protein product is CASSLGREVGEQFF. The chain has TRBV5-1 and TRBJ2-1; 8 bases are a match to TRBD2. From germline, CDR1 is SGHRS and CDR2 YFSETQ. J gave up 9 bases and V 0 bases, and 5 bases lay outside the gene matches. The CDR3 runs 14 residues.

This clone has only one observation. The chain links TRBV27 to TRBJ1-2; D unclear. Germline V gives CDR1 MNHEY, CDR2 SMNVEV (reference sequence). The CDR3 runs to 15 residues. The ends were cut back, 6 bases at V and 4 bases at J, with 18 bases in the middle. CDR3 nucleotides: TGTGCCAGCAGACCACGCCCATGGAGTTCCTATGGCTACACCTTC. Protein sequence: CASRPRPWSSYGYTF.

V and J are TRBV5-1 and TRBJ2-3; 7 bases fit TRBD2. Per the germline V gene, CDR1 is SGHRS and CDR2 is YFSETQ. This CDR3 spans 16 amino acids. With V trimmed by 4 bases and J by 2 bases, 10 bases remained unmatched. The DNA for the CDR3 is TGCGCCAGCAGCCCAGGGTCAGCGGGGTCCACAGATACGCAGTATTTT. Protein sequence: CASSPGSAGSTDTQYF.